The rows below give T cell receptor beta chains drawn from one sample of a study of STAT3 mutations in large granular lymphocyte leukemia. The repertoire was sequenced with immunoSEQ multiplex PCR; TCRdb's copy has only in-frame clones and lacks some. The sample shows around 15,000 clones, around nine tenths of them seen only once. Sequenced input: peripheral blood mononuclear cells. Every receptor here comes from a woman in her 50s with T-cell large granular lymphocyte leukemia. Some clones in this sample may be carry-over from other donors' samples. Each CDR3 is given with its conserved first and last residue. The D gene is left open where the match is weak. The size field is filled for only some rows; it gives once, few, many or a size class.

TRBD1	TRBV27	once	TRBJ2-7	CASSKSGQGSYEQYF	TGTGCCAGCAGTAAATCGGGACAGGGGTCCTACGAGCAGTACTTC
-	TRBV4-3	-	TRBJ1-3	CASSQAVRMDSGNTIYF	TGCGCCAGCAGCCAAGCGGTACGGATGGACTCTGGAAACACCATATATTTT
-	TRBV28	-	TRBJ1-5	CASSYKRGRSF	TGTGCCAGCAGCTATAAAAGGGGCAGGAGTTTT
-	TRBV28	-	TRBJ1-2	CASSLPRGYGYTF	TGTGCCAGCAGCCTACCCCGAGGGTATGGCTACACCTTC
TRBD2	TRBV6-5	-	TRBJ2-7	CASSRTIGGYEQYF	TGTGCCAGCAGCCGTACTATCGGGGGGTACGAGCAGTACTTC
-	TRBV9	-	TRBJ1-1	CASSGDRTGWSTEAFF	TGTGCCAGCAGCGGTGACAGAACAGGGTGGAGCACTGAAGCTTTCTTT
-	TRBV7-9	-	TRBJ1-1	CASSSRQARWVMNTEAFF	TGTGCCAGCAGCTCACGCCAGGCCCGCTGGGTGATGAACACTGAAGCTTTCTTT
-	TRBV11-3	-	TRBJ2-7	CASSLVPYEQYF	TGTGCCAGCAGCTTAGTTCCCTACGAGCAGTACTTC
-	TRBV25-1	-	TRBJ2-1	CASSEWDGLRFF	TGTGCCAGCAGTGAATGGGATGGGTTACGGTTCTTC
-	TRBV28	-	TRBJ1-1	CASSFRQVYMNTEAFF	TGTGCCAGCAGTTTCCGACAGGTATACATGAACACTGAAGCTTTCTTT
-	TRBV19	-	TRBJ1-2	CASSITLNPNYGYTF	TGTGCCAGTAGTATAACTCTAAACCCTAACTATGGCTACACCTTC
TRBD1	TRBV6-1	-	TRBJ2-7	CATRRTGTYEQYF	TGTGCCACCAGAAGGACAGGGACCTACGAGCAGTACTTC
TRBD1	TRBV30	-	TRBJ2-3	CAWNVQGVHTDTQYF	TGTGCCTGGAATGTTCAGGGGGTACACACAGATACGCAGTATTTT
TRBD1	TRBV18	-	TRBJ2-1	CASSRGTGGVFGNEQFF	TGTGCCAGCTCACGCGGGACAGGGGGAGTCTTCGGGAATGAGCAGTTCTTC
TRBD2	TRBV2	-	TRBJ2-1	CASSEARSGRLTGLYNEQFF	TGTGCCAGCAGTGAAGCGCGTAGCGGGAGACTGACGGGGCTTTACAATGAGCAGTTCTTC
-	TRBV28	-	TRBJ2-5	CASSTHGGRLQETQYF	TGTGCCAGCAGTACCCACGGGGGACGGCTACAAGAGACCCAGTACTTC
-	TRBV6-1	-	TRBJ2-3	CASRIQGPDTQYF	TGTGCCAGCAGGATCCAGGGCCCAGATACGCAGTATTTT
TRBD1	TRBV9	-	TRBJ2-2	CASSVKTGSGELFF	TGTGCCAGCAGCGTAAAGACAGGGTCCGGGGAGCTGTTTTTT
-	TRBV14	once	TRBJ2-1	CASSLYNEQFF	TGTGCCAGCAGCCTCTACAATGAGCAGTTCTTC
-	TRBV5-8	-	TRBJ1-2	CASSLQMGTGYTF	TGTGCCAGCAGCTTGCAGATGGGTACAGGCTACACCTTC
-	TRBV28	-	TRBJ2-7	CASSSPESWTVQQYF	TGTGCCAGCAGTTCCCCCGAATCCTGGACAGTCCAGCAGTACTTC
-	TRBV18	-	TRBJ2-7	CASSPGGHYEQYF	TGTGCCAGCTCACCAGGCGGACACTACGAGCAGTACTTC
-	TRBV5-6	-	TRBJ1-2	CASSLLRGLVRDYGYTF	TGTGCCAGCAGTCTGCTTAGGGGTCTGGTACGGGATTATGGCTACACCTTC
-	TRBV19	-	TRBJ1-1	CATKLEGMRTEAFF	TGTGCCACCAAGTTAGAGGGAATGCGGACTGAAGCTTTCTTT
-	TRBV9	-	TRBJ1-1	CASSVVTQNTEAFF	TGTGCCAGCAGCGTAGTAACGCAGAACACTGAAGCTTTCTTT
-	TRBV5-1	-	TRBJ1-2	CASSPGAGRYGYTF	TGCGCCAGCAGCCCTGGAGCAGGGAGGTATGGCTACACCTTC
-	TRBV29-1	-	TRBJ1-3	CSVAHSPGNTIYF	TGCAGCGTTGCACACTCTCCTGGAAACACCATATATTTT
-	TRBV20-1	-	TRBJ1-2	CSAGYGYTF	TGCAGTGCGGGCTATGGCTACACCTTC
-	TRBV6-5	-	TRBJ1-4	CASRDGGEANEKLFF	TGTGCCAGCAGGGACGGGGGCGAGGCTAATGAAAAACTGTTTTTT
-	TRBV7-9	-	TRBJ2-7	CASSLWTTYEQYF	TGTGCCAGCAGTCTTTGGACAACCTACGAGCAGTACTTC
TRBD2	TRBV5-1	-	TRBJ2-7	CASSLASGRASEQYF	TGCGCCAGCAGCTTGGCTAGCGGGAGGGCCTCCGAGCAGTACTTC
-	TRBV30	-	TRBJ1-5	CASSGLRNQPQHF	TGTGCAAGTTCAGGGCTACGGAATCAGCCCCAGCATTTT
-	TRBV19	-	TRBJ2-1	CASSIGNSVINEQFF	TGTGCCAGTAGTATAGGGAATTCGGTTATCAATGAGCAGTTCTTC
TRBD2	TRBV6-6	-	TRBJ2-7	CAGEREPGDEQYF	TGTGCCGGTGAGCGGGAGCCGGGTGACGAGCAGTACTTC
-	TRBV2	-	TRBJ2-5	CASSLVRNQETQYF	TGTGCCAGCAGCTTAGTACGGAACCAAGAGACCCAGTACTTC
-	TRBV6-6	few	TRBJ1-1	CASSSRAGSTEAFF	TGTGCCAGCAGTTCCCGGGCAGGGAGCACTGAAGCTTTCTTT
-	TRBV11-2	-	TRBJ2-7	CASSLVRGEQYF	TGTGCCAGCAGCTTAGTCAGGGGCGAGCAGTACTTC
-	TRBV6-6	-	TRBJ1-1	CASRTGQLVLNTEAFF	TGTGCCAGCAGGACGGGACAACTAGTTCTGAACACTGAAGCTTTCTTT
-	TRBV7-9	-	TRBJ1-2	CASSLEVSAHYGYTF	TGTGCCAGCAGCTTAGAGGTTTCAGCCCACTATGGCTACACCTTC
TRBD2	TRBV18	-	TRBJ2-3	CASSPRVREDTQYF	TGTGCCAGCTCACCAAGGGTGCGGGAGGATACGCAGTATTTT
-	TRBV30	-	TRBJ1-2	CAWTHLYGYTF	TGTGCCTGGACTCATCTTTATGGCTACACCTTC
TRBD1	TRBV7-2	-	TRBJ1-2	CASSSDRDYGYTF	TGTGCCAGCAGCTCGGACAGGGACTATGGCTACACCTTC
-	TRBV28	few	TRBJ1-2	CASSFGIYGYTF	TGTGCCAGCAGTTTTGGCATCTATGGCTACACCTTC
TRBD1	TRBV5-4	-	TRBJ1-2	CAVQDRAGYGYTF	TGTGCCGTCCAAGACAGGGCCGGCTATGGCTACACCTTC
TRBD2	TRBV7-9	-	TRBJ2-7	CASSSGGIRSEGEQYF	TGTGCCAGCAGCTCCGGGGGGATCCGGTCCGAGGGAGAGCAGTACTTC
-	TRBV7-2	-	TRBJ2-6	CASSARVSGANVLTF	TGTGCCAGCAGCGCGAGGGTCTCTGGGGCCAACGTCCTGACTTTC